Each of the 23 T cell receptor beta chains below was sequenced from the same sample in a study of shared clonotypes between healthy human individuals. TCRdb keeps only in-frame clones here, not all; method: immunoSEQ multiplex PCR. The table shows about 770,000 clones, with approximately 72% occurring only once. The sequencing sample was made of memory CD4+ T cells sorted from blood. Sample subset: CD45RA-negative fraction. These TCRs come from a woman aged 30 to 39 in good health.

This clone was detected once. The CDR3 spells CASSPRGQNYGYTF. The DNA for the CDR3 is TGTGCCAGCAGTCCGAGGGGGCAAAACTATGGCTACACCTTC. The chain recombines TRBV5-6 with TRBJ1-2; 7 bases match TRBD1. Germline assignment: CDR1 SGHDT and CDR2 YYEEEE. The CDR3 runs 14 residues. V trimming: 5 bases; J trimming: 2 bases; junction bases outside the gene matches: 6.

CDR3 region: CASSLEIGGNYEQYF. For the CDR3, the DNA is TGTGCCAGCAGTTTAGAGATCGGCGGGAACTACGAGCAGTACTTC. The rearrangement uses TRBV27 and TRBJ2-7, with D maybe TRBD2 (6 bases). From germline, CDR1 is MNHEY and CDR2 SMNVEV (reference sequence). The V end was cut by 2 bases, the J end by 3 bases, with 14 bases between. The CDR3 is 15 amino acids.

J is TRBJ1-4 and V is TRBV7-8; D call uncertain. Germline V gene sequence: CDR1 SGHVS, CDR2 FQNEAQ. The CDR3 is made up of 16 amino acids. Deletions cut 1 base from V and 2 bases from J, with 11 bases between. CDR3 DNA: TGTGCCAGCAGCTTAGTATCACGGCCTACTAATGAAAAACTGTTTTTT. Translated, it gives CASSLVSRPTNEKLFF.

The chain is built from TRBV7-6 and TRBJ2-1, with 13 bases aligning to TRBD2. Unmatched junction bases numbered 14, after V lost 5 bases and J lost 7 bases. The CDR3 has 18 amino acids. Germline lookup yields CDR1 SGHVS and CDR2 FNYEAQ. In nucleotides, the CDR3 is TGTGCCAGCAGCGCTCGGAACCCGACTAGCGGGAGGAGTAATGAGCAGTTCTTC. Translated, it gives CASSARNPTSGRSNEQFF.

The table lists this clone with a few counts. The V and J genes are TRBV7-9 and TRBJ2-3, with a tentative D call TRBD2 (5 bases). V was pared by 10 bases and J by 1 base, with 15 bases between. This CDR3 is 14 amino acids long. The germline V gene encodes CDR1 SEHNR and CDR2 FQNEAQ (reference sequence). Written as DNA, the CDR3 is TGTGCCACCGAGGCGGGTCCCGGCACAGATACGCAGTATTTT. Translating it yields CATEAGPGTDTQYF.

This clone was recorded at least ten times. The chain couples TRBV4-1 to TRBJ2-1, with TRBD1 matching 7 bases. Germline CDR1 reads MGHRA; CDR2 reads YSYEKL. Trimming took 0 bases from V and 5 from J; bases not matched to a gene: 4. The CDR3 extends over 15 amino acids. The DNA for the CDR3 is TGCGCCAGCAGCCAAGACAGGGGGAATCACAATGAGCAGTTCTTC. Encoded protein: CASSQDRGNHNEQFF.

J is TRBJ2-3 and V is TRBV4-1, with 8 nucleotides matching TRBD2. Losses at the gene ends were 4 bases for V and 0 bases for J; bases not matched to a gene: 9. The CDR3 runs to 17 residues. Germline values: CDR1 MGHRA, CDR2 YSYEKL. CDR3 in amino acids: CASSPFNSGKSTDTQYF. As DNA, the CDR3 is TGCGCCAGCAGCCCGTTCAATAGCGGGAAAAGCACAGATACGCAGTATTTT.

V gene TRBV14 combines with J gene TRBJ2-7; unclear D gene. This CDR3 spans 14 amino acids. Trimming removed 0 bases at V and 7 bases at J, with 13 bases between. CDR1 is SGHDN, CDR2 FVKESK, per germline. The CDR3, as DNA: TGTGCCAGCAGCCAAGAATTCCGGGTTCCGGAGCAGTACTTC. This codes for CASSQEFRVPEQYF.

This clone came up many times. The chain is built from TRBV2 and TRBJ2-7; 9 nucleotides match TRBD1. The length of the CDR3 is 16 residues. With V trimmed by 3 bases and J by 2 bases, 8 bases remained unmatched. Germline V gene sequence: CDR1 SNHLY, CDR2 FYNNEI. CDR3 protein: CASSDLPGQGTYEQYF. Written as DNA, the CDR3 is TGTGCCAGCAGTGATCTCCCGGGACAGGGAACCTACGAGCAGTACTTC.

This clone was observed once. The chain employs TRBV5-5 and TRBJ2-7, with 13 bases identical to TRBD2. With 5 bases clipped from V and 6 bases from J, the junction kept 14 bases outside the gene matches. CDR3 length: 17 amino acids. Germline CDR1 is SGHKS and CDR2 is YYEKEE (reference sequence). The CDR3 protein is CASRRGLAGEGPLEQYF. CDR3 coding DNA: TGTGCCAGCAGAAGAGGACTAGCGGGAGAGGGGCCCCTCGAGCAGTACTTC.

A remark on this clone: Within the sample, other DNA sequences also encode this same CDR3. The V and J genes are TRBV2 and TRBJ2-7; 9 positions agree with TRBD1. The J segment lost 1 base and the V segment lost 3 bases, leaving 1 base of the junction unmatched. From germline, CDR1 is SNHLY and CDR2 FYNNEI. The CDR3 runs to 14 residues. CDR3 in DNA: TGTGCCAGCAGTGACGGGACAGGGTCCTACGAGCAGTACTTC. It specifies CASSDGTGSYEQYF.

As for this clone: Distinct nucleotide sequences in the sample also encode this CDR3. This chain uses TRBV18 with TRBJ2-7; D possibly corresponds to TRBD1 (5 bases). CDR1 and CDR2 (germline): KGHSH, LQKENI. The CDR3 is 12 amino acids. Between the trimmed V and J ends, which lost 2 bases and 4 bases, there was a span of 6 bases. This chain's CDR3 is CASSPDRYEQYF. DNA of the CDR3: TGTGCCAGCTCACCAGACAGATACGAGCAGTACTTC.

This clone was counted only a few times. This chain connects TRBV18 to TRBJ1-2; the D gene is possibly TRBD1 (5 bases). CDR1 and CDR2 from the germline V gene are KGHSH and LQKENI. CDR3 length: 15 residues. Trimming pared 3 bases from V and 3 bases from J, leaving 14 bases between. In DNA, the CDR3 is TGTGCCAGCTCACCCGAGGACACCGATTACTATGGCTACACCTTC. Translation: CASSPEDTDYYGYTF. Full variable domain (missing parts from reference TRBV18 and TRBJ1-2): NAGVMQNPRHLVRRRGQEARLRCSPMKGHSHVYWYRQLPEEGLKFMVYLQKENIIDESGMPKERFSAEFPKEGPSILRIQQVVRGDSAAYFCASSPEDTDYYGYTFGSGTRLTVV.

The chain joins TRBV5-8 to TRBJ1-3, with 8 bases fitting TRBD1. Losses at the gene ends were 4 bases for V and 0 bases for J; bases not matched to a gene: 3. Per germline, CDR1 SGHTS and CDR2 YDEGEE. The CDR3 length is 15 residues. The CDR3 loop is CASSQQGGSGNTIYF. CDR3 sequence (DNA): TGTGCCAGCAGCCAACAGGGGGGCTCTGGAAACACCATATATTTT.

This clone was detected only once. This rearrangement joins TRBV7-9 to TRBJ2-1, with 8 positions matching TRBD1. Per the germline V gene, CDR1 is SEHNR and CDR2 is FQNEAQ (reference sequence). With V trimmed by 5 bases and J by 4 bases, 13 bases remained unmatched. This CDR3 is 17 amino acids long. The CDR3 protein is CASSTRTGRFSYNEQFF. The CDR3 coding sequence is TGTGCCAGCAGCACCAGGACAGGGCGGTTTTCTTACAATGAGCAGTTCTTC.

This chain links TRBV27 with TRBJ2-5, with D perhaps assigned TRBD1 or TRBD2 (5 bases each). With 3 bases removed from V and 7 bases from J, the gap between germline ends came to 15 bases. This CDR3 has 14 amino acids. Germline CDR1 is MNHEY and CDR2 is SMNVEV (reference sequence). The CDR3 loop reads CASSLADGAGTQYF. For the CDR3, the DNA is TGTGCCAGCAGTTTGGCAGACGGGGCGGGGACCCAGTACTTC.

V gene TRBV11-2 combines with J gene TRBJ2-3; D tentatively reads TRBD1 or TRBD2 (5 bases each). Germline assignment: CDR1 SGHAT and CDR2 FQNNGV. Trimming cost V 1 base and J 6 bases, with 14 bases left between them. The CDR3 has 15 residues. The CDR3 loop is CASSLAGQAVDTQYF. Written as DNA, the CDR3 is TGTGCCAGCAGCTTAGCGGGGCAGGCAGTGGATACGCAGTATTTT.

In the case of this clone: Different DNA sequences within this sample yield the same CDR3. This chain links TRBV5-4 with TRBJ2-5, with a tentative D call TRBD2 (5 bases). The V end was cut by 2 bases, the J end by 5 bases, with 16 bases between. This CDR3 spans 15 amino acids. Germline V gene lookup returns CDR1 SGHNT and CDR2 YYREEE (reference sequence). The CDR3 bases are TGTGCCAGCAGCTTCGGCGGAGGTCCAGCGGAGACCCAGTACTTC. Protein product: CASSFGGGPAETQYF.

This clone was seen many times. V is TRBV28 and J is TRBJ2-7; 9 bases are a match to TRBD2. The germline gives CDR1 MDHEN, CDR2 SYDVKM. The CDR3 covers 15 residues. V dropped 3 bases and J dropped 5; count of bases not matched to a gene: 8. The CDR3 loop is CASSFLAGVINEQYF. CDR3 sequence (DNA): TGTGCCAGCAGTTTCTTAGCGGGAGTTATTAACGAGCAGTACTTC.

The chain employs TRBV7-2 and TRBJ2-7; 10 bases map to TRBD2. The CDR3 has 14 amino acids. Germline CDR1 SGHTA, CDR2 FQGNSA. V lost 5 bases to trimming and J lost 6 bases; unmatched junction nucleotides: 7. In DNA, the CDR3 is TGTGCCAGCAGCATTCGCCTAGCGGGAGCCGAGCAGTACTTC. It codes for CASSIRLAGAEQYF.

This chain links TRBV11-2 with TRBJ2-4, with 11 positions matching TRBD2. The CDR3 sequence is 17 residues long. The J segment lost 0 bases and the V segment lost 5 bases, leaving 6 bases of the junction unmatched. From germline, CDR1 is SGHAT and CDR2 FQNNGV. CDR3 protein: CASSVTSGILAKNIQYF. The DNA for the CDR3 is TGTGCCAGCAGCGTGACTAGCGGGATCCTAGCCAAAAACATTCAGTACTTC.

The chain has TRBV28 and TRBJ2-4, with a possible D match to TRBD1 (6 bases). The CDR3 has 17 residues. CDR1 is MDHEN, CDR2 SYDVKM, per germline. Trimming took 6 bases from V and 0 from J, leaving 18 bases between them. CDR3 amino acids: CASSPMKGVIAKNIQYF. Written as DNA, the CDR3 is TGTGCCAGCAGCCCCATGAAGGGGGTCATAGCCAAAAACATTCAGTACTTC. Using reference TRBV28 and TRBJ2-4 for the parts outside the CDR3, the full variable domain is DVKVTQSSRYLVKRTGEKVFLECVQDMDHENMFWYRQDPGLGLRLIYFSYDVKMKEKGDIPEGYSVSREKKERFSLILESASTNQTSMYLCASSPMKGVIAKNIQYFGAGTRLSVL.

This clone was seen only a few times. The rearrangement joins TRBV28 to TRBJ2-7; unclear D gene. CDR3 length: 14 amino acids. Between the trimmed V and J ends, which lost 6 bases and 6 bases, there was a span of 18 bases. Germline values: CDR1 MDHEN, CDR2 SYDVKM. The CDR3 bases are TGTGCCAGCAGCCCATTAAGAGGTGAAGTCGAGCAGTACTTC. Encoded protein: CASSPLRGEVEQYF.